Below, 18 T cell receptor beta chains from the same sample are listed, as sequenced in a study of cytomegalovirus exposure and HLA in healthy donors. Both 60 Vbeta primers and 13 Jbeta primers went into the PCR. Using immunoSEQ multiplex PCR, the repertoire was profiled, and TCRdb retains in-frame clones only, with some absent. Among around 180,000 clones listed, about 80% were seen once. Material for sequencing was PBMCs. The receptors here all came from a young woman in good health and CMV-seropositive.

The CDR3 nucleotides are TGTGCCAGCAGTAGGACAGGGTTGATGAACACTGAAGCTTTCTTT. It translates to CASSRTGLMNTEAFF. This rearrangement joins TRBV6-5 to TRBJ1-1, with 8 positions matching TRBD1. The CDR3 consists of 15 residues. V was pared by 5 bases and J by 0 bases, with 5 bases of the junction left unmatched. The germline gives CDR1 MNHEY, CDR2 SVGAGI.

CDR3 in DNA: TGTGCCAGCAGCCTCCTCGACAGGGACTACAATGAGCAGTTCTTC. This codes for CASSLLDRDYNEQFF. The rearrangement joins TRBV4-2 to TRBJ2-1; 7 nucleotides match TRBD1. CDR1 and CDR2 from the germline V gene are LGHNA and YNFKEQ. J was trimmed by 3 bases and V by 4 bases; bases with no gene match: 6. The CDR3 runs 15 residues.

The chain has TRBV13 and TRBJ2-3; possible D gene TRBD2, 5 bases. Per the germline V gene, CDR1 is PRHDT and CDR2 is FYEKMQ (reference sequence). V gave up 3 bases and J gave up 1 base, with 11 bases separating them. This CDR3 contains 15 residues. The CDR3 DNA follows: TGTGCCAGCAGCTTCCGGACTCTGGGCACAGATACGCAGTATTTT. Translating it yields CASSFRTLGTDTQYF.

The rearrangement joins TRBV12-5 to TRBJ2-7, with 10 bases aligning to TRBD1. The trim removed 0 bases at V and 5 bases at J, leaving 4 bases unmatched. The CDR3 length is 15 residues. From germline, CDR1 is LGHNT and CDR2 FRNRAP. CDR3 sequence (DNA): TGTGCTAGTGGTTTGGTATTAGGACAGGGGGACGAGCAGTACTTC. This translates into CASGLVLGQGDEQYF.

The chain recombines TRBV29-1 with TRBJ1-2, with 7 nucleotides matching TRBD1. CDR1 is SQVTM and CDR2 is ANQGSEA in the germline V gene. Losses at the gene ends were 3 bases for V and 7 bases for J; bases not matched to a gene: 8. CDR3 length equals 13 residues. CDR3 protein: CSVDTGEVSGYTF. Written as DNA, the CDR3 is TGCAGCGTTGACACAGGGGAAGTCTCTGGCTACACCTTC.

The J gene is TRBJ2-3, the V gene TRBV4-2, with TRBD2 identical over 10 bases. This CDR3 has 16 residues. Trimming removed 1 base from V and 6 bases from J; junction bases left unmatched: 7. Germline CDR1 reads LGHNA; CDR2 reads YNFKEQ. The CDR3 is CASSQVGAGGPDTQYF. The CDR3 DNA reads TGTGCCAGCAGCCAAGTAGGAGCGGGGGGGCCGGATACGCAGTATTTT.

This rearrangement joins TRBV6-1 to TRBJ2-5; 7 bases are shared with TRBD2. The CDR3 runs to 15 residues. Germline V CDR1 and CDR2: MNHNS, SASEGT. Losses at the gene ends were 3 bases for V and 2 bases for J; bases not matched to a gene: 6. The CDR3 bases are TGTGCCAGCAGTGAGGGGGGGACGATACAAGAGACCCAGTACTTC. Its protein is CASSEGGTIQETQYF.

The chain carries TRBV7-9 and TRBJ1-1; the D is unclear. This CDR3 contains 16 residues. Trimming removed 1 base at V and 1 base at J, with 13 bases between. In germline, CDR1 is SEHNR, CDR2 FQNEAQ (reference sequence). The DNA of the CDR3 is TGTGCCAGCAGCTTAGTCCTTGGAGCGGGGAACACTGAAGCTTTCTTT. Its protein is CASSLVLGAGNTEAFF.

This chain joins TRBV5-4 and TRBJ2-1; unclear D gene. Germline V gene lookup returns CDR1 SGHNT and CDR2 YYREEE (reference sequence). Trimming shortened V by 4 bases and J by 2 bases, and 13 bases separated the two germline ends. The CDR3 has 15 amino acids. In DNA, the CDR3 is TGTGCCAGCAGCCCCACCCAGGTTCCCTACAATGAGCAGTTCTTC. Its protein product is CASSPTQVPYNEQFF.

CDR3: CASSDRGGRGTGELFF. CDR3 sequence (DNA): TGTGCCAGCAGTGACCGCGGGGGTCGGGGCACCGGGGAGCTGTTTTTT. J is TRBJ2-2 and V is TRBV6-4; 7 positions agree with TRBD2. The CDR3 has 16 residues. Trimming cost V 2 bases and J 4 bases; bases outside gene matches: 7. Germline V CDR1 and CDR2: MRHNA, SNTAGT.

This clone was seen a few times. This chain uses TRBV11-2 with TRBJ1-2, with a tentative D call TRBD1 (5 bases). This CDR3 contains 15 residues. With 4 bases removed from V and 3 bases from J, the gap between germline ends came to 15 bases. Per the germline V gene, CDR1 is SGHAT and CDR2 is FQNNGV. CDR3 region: CASSSPRGGDYGYTF. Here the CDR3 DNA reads TGTGCCAGCAGCTCCCCCCGAGGAGGGGACTATGGCTACACCTTC.

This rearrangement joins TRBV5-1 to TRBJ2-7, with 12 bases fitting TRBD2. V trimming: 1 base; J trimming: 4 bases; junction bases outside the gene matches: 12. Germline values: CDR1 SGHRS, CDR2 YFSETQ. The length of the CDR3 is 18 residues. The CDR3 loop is CASSLPSSGGALIYEQYF. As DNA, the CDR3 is TGCGCCAGCAGCTTGCCGTCTAGCGGGGGGGCCTTAATTTACGAGCAGTACTTC.

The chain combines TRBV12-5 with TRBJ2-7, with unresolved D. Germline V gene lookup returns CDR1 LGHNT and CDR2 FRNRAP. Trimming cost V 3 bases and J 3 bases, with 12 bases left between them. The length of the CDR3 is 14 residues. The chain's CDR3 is CASGLSTAYYEQYF. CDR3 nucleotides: TGTGCTAGTGGTTTAAGTACAGCCTACTACGAGCAGTACTTC.

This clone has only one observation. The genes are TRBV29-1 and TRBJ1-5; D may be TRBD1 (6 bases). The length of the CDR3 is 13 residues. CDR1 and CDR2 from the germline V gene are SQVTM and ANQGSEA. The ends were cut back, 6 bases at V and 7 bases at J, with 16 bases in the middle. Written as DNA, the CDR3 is TGCAGCGTCTCACAGGGTGCAGGACAGCCCCAGCATTTT. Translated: CSVSQGAGQPQHF.

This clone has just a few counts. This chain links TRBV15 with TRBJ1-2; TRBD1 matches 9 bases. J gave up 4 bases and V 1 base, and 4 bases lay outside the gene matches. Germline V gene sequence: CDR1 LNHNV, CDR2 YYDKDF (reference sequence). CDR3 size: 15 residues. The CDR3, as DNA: TGTGCCACCAGCAGAGGGGACAGGGAATTCTATGGCTACACCTTC. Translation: CATSRGDREFYGYTF.

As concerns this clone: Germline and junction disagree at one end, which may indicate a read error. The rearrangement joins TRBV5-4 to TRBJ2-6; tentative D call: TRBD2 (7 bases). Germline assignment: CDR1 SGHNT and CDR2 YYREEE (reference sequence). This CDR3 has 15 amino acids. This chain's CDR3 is CASSPGGPGANGLTF. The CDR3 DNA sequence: TGTGCCAGCAGCCCCGGGGGGCCTGGGGCCAACGGCCTGACTTTC.

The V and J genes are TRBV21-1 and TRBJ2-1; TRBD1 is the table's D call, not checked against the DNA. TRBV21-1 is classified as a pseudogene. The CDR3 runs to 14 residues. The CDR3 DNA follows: TGTGCCAGCAGCCTCCCGGACAGTTACAATGAGCAGTTCTTC. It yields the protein CASSLPDSYNEQFF.

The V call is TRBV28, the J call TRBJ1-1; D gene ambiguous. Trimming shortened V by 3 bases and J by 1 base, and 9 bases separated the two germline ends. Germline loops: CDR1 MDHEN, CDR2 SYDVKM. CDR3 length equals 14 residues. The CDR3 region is CASSFGRGNTEAFF. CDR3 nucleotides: TGTGCCAGCAGTTTCGGCAGAGGGAACACTGAAGCTTTCTTT.